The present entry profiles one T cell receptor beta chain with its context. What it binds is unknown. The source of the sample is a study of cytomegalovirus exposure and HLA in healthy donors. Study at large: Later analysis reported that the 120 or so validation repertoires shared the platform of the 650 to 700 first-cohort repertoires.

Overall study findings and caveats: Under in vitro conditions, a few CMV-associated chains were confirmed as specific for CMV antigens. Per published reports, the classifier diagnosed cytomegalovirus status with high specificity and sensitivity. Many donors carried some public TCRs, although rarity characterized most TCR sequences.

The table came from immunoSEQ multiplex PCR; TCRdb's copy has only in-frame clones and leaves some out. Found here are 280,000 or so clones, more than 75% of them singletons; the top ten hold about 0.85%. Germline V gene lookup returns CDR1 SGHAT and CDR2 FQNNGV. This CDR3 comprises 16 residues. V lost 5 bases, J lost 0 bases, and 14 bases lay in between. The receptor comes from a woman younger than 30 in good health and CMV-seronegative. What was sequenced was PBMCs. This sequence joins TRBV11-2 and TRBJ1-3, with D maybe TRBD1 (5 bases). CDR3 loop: CASSLGGLGSGNTIYF. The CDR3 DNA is TGTGCCAGCAGCCTGGGGGGTTTGGGCTCTGGAAACACCATATATTTT.